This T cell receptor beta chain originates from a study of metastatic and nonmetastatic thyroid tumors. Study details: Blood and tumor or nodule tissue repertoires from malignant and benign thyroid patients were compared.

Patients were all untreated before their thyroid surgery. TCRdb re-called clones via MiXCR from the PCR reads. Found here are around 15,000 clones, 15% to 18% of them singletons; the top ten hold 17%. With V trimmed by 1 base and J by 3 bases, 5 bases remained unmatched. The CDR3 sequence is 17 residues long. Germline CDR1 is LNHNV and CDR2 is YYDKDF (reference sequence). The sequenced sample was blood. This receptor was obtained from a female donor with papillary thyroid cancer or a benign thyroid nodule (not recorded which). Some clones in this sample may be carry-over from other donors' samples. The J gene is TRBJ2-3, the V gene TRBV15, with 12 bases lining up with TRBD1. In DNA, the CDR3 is TGTGCCACCAGCAGAGTCGGGACAGGGGGCATGACAGATACGCAGTATTTT. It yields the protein CATSRVGTGGMTDTQYF.